This T cell receptor beta chain emerged from a study of T cell clones after liver transplantation. Across the whole study: In this trial, immunosuppression withdrawal was attempted within 2 years of liver transplant. Draws occurred before transplant, before withdrawal, and after complete or failed withdrawal. Post-transplant blood was tracked for graft-donor-reactive T cell clones identified in a pre-transplant mixed lymphocyte reaction.

Regarding this clone: Its matching antigen is unknown.

The CDR3 spans 15 residues. Germline assignment: CDR1 SGHRS and CDR2 YFSETQ. V shed 6 bases and J 1 base; nucleotides not matched to a gene: 8. General observations from the study: In two subjects, few donor cells limited the measurable donor-reactive repertoire.

Repertoires were generated with immunoSEQ multiplex PCR, while TCRdb's copy carries only in-frame clones and drops some. The data show 65,000 to 80,000 clones, about four fifths seen once. The chain employs TRBV5-1 and TRBJ2-3; the match to TRBD2 covers 7 bases. The receptor was derived from a human donor who received a liver transplant. Sample: CD4+ T cells from blood, taken before liver transplant. CDR3 loop: CASTGGGRGTDTQYF. The CDR3 nucleotides are TGCGCCAGCACGGGGGGAGGCCGGGGCACAGATACGCAGTATTTT.